The source of this T cell receptor beta chain is a study of cytomegalovirus exposure and HLA in healthy donors. The ends were cut back, 5 bases at V and 5 bases at J, with 10 bases in the middle. This CDR3 contains 13 residues. Germline CDR1 is SGHNT and CDR2 is YYREEE (reference sequence). Use of 60 Vbeta and 13 Jbeta primers characterized the PCR. Clones were read by immunoSEQ multiplex PCR, and TCRdb kept only the in-frame ones, dropping some. Here the sample spans roughly 120,000 clones, roughly 79% being singletons. This receptor was obtained from a woman between 18 and 29 years old in good health and CMV-seronegative. The V gene is TRBV5-4, the J gene TRBJ2-2; D remains unclear. The sequenced material came from PBMCs. This chain's CDR3 is CASRSAGTGELFF. Written as DNA, the CDR3 is TGTGCCAGCAGAAGCGCCGGGACCGGGGAGCTGTTTTTT.